Below are 9 T cell receptor beta chains sequenced from a single sample in a study of early T cells in non-severe SARS-CoV-2 infection. TCRdb re-called the 5' RACE reads with MiXCR, one entry per CDR3 protein. Of tens of thousands of distinct CDR3 sequences listed, about 11% are singletons. This sample comprised whole blood, obtained at baseline. Receptor source: an adult who was a healthcare worker with PCR-confirmed SARS-CoV-2 infection or an uninfected control (not recorded which).

This clonotype has only a few counts. The genes are TRBV20-1 and TRBJ2-3, with 7 positions matching TRBD2. The ends lost 3 bases at V and 5 bases at J; junction bases unmatched: 5. Germline V CDR1 and CDR2: DFQATT, SNEGSKA (reference sequence). This CDR3 contains 13 residues. The CDR3 nucleotides are TGCAGTGCTAGTGTTCTAGCGGTAGATACGCAGTATTTT. Encoded protein: CSASVLAVDTQYF.

This chain links TRBV3-1 with TRBJ2-5, with D hard to call. CDR3 length: 11 amino acids. The germline V and J ends were trimmed by 7 bases and 5 bases, with 8 bases remaining between them. Looked up from germline, CDR1 is LGHDT and CDR2 is YNNKEL (reference sequence). CDR3 DNA sequence: TGTGCCAGCACCATGGGGGAGACCCAGTACTTC. Translation: CASTMGETQYF.

This clonotype was detected only a few times. The chain uses TRBV6-2 or TRBV6-3 and TRBJ1-1; D gene ambiguous. Looked up from germline, CDR1 is MNHEY and CDR2 is SVGEGT. CDR3 length: 15 amino acids. With 5 bases removed from V and 4 bases from J, the gap between germline ends came to 17 bases. DNA of the CDR3: TGTGCCAGCAGTGGCTCCTTGGGCGGGCTCACTGAAGCTTTCTTT. Its protein is CASSGSLGGLTEAFF.

This clonotype appeared a few times. The chain couples TRBV24-1 to TRBJ2-5, with a tentative D call TRBD2 (7 bases). CDR3 size: 15 residues. Germline CDR1 reads KGHDR; CDR2 reads SFDVKD. Trimming took off 4 bases at V and 0 bases at J, with 11 bases between the two ends. CDR3 sequence: CATSEGGANQETQYF. CDR3 coding DNA: TGTGCCACCAGTGAAGGGGGGGCGAACCAAGAGACCCAGTACTTC.

This clonotype was observed at least ten times. The rearrangement uses TRBV28 and TRBJ2-6; D call uncertain. CDR1 and CDR2 (germline): MDHEN, SYDVKM. Trimming took off 3 bases at V and 1 base at J, with 7 bases between the two ends. This CDR3 spans 15 amino acids. CDR3 nucleotide sequence: TGTGCCAGCAGTTTTTATAGGTCTGGGGCCAACGTCCTGACTTTC. Translation gives CASSFYRSGANVLTF. Combining the CDR3 with reference TRBV28 and TRBJ2-6 gives the whole variable domain DVKVTQSSRYLVKRTGEKVFLECVQDMDHENMFWYRQDPGLGLRLIYFSYDVKMKEKGDIPEGYSVSREKKERFSLILESASTNQTSMYLCASSFYRSGANVLTFGAGSRLTVL.

This clonotype was detected only a few times. The J gene is TRBJ2-4, the V gene TRBV6-1; D is undetermined. Trimming cost V 2 bases and J 0 bases, with 5 bases left between them. There are 14 residues in the CDR3. Germline V gives CDR1 MNHNS, CDR2 SASEGT. CDR3 protein: CASSEQVAKNIQYF. The CDR3 DNA is TGTGCCAGCAGTGAACAGGTAGCCAAAAACATTCAGTACTTC.

This clonotype has just a few counts. V is TRBV4-3 and J is TRBJ1-6; D gene uncertain. Germline V lookup: CDR1 LGHNA, CDR2 YSLEER. V lost 0 bases and J lost 5, with 8 bases in between. The CDR3 extends over 15 amino acids. CDR3 sequence reads: CASSQDRYDNSPLHF. CDR3 sequence (DNA): TGCGCCAGCAGCCAAGATCGCTATGATAATTCACCCCTCCACTTT.

The gene calls are TRBV11-2 and TRBJ2-1, with D possibly matching TRBD2 (7 bases). Trimming pared 7 bases from V and 2 bases from J, leaving 18 bases between. CDR3 length equals 16 residues. In germline, CDR1 is SGHAT, CDR2 FQNNGV. As DNA, the CDR3 is TGTGCCAGCATTCACTCACCGGGGGGCCCCTACAATGAGCAGTTCTTC. It is translated as CASIHSPGGPYNEQFF.

This clonotype was seen ten or more times. DNA for the CDR3: TGTGCCAGCAGTTTTTGCTGTGAGACCCAGTACTTC. Protein: CASSFCCETQYF. The chain combines TRBV27 with TRBJ2-5; D remains ambiguous. The length of the CDR3 is 12 residues. CDR1 and CDR2 (germline): MNHEY, SMNVEV (reference sequence). V was clipped by 3 bases and J by 5 bases, with 7 bases between them.